The rows below give T cell receptor beta chains drawn from one sample of a study of brain T cells in children with intractable seizures. Clones were read by immunoSEQ multiplex PCR, and TCRdb kept only the in-frame ones, dropping some. The sample has tens of thousands of clones; about 92% are singletons. The starting material was peripheral blood, obtained at surgery. These receptors were taken from a boy younger than two with tuberous sclerosis and intractable seizures. The CDR3 runs from the conserved cysteine through the conserved F or W. D genes are given only for firm matches. Size is omitted from some rows. Given values are once, few, many or a class for expanded clones.

j_call: TRBJ2-7; clone_size: -; v_call: TRBV7-9; d_call: -; cdr3_nt: TGTGCCAGCAGCCCCTACGAGCAGTACTTC; cdr3_aa: CASSPYEQYF
j_call: TRBJ1-5; clone_size: -; v_call: TRBV30; d_call: -; cdr3_nt: TGTGCCTGGAGTGTGTGGGGAATGGATCAGCCCCAGCATTTT; cdr3_aa: CAWSVWGMDQPQHF
j_call: TRBJ2-2; clone_size: -; v_call: TRBV6-5; d_call: TRBD2; cdr3_nt: TGTGCCAGCAGTTCCGGGACTAGCGGGAGGGTGGAGCTGTTTTTT; cdr3_aa: CASSSGTSGRVELFF
j_call: TRBJ2-1; clone_size: -; v_call: TRBV13; d_call: TRBD2; cdr3_nt: TGTGCCAGCAGCTCCCGCATACCCCTTCCTGCGGGAGTGCACAATGAGCAGTTCTTC; cdr3_aa: CASSSRIPLPAGVHNEQFF
j_call: TRBJ2-7; clone_size: -; v_call: TRBV7-2; d_call: -; cdr3_nt: TGTGCCAGCAGCTTAGTGGACGGGAGTCTCTACGAGCAGTACTTC; cdr3_aa: CASSLVDGSLYEQYF
j_call: TRBJ2-3; clone_size: -; v_call: TRBV9; d_call: TRBD1; cdr3_nt: TGTGCCAGCAGCGTAGATACAGGGGCCGATACGCAGTATTTT; cdr3_aa: CASSVDTGADTQYF
j_call: TRBJ2-6; clone_size: -; v_call: TRBV5-1; d_call: -; cdr3_nt: TGCGCCAGCAGCTTGCGGACAGAAAGCTCTGGGGCCAACGTCCTGACTTTC; cdr3_aa: CASSLRTESSGANVLTF
j_call: TRBJ2-1; clone_size: -; v_call: TRBV18; d_call: TRBD1; cdr3_nt: TGTGCCAGCTCACGGGACAGCTCCTACAATGAGCAGTTCTTC; cdr3_aa: CASSRDSSYNEQFF
j_call: TRBJ1-2; clone_size: -; v_call: TRBV19; d_call: -; cdr3_nt: TGTGCCAGTAGTATTCGACAGGCCTATAACTATGGCTACACCTTC; cdr3_aa: CASSIRQAYNYGYTF
j_call: TRBJ2-7; clone_size: -; v_call: TRBV3-1/TRBV3-2; d_call: -; cdr3_nt: TGTGCCAGCAGCCAAGTTGTGGGGTTTCGGTACGAGCAGTACTTC; cdr3_aa: CASSQVVGFRYEQYF
j_call: TRBJ2-3; clone_size: -; v_call: TRBV4-1; d_call: -; cdr3_nt: TGCGCCAGCAGCCAAGCTTCCGCAGATACGCAGTATTTT; cdr3_aa: CASSQASADTQYF
j_call: TRBJ1-6; clone_size: -; v_call: TRBV9; d_call: -; cdr3_nt: TGTGCCAGCAGCGTAGGGACGAACGATAATTCACCCCTCCACTTT; cdr3_aa: CASSVGTNDNSPLHF
j_call: TRBJ1-2; clone_size: -; v_call: TRBV27; d_call: TRBD1; cdr3_nt: TGTGCCAGCAGTCCCGAGACAGGGGGCGCGGACTATGGCTACACCTTC; cdr3_aa: CASSPETGGADYGYTF
j_call: TRBJ2-1; clone_size: -; v_call: TRBV5-4; d_call: TRBD2; cdr3_nt: TGTGCCAGCAGCTTGGACGGGAGGGAATACAATGAGCAGTTCTTC; cdr3_aa: CASSLDGREYNEQFF
j_call: TRBJ1-2; clone_size: -; v_call: TRBV18; d_call: -; cdr3_nt: TGTGCCAGCTCAACCGGGGACACAGAACTCCTTTATGGCTACACCTTC; cdr3_aa: CASSTGDTELLYGYTF
j_call: TRBJ2-1; clone_size: -; v_call: TRBV6-4; d_call: TRBD2; cdr3_nt: TGTGCCAGCACTCCGGGACTAGTGAATGAGCAGTTCTTC; cdr3_aa: CASTPGLVNEQFF
j_call: TRBJ1-3; clone_size: -; v_call: TRBV30; d_call: -; cdr3_nt: TGTGCCTGGCGGGAGGCTGCCTCTGGAAACACCATATATTTT; cdr3_aa: CAWREAASGNTIYF
j_call: TRBJ1-5; clone_size: -; v_call: TRBV18; d_call: -; cdr3_nt: TGTGCCAGCTCACTATCGTCCAGGGCTCCGGGCAATCAGCCCCAGCATTTT; cdr3_aa: CASSLSSRAPGNQPQHF
j_call: TRBJ2-2; clone_size: -; v_call: TRBV5-4; d_call: -; cdr3_nt: TGTGCCAGCAGCTTGGCCGGGGAGCTGTTTTTT; cdr3_aa: CASSLAGELFF
j_call: TRBJ1-1; clone_size: -; v_call: TRBV7-9; d_call: -; cdr3_nt: TGTGCCAGCAGCTTAGCGGTTGGCCTCAACACTGAAGCTTTCTTT; cdr3_aa: CASSLAVGLNTEAFF
j_call: TRBJ2-1; clone_size: -; v_call: TRBV19; d_call: -; cdr3_nt: TGTGCCAGTAGTATAGAAAGTAGCTACAATGAGCAGTTCTTC; cdr3_aa: CASSIESSYNEQFF
j_call: TRBJ1-6; clone_size: -; v_call: TRBV19; d_call: -; cdr3_nt: TGTGCCAGTAGTATAGGGGCATATAATTCACCCCTCCACTTT; cdr3_aa: CASSIGAYNSPLHF
j_call: TRBJ1-2; clone_size: -; v_call: TRBV11-3; d_call: -; cdr3_nt: TGTGCCAGCAGCCAGGGAGGATCCTACACCTTC; cdr3_aa: CASSQGGSYTF
j_call: TRBJ2-7; clone_size: -; v_call: TRBV6-6; d_call: TRBD2; cdr3_nt: TGTGCCAGCAGTGCCAGCGGGACCACCTACGAGCAGTACTTC; cdr3_aa: CASSASGTTYEQYF
j_call: TRBJ2-1; clone_size: -; v_call: TRBV19; d_call: TRBD1; cdr3_nt: TGTGCCAGTAGTATGGCGACAGGGGGATTCAATGAGCAGTTCTTC; cdr3_aa: CASSMATGGFNEQFF
j_call: TRBJ2-1; clone_size: -; v_call: TRBV7-3; d_call: TRBD2; cdr3_nt: TGTGCCAGCAGCTTACTAGCGGGCCCCTACAATGAGCAGTTCTTC; cdr3_aa: CASSLLAGPYNEQFF
j_call: TRBJ2-1; clone_size: once; v_call: TRBV7-8; d_call: -; cdr3_nt: TGTGCCAGCAGCTTAGGTCGGGGAGACCTCTACAATGAGCAGTTCTTC; cdr3_aa: CASSLGRGDLYNEQFF
j_call: TRBJ1-6; clone_size: -; v_call: TRBV7-9; d_call: -; cdr3_nt: TGTGCCAGCAGCGCATACAGGATACACTCCTATAATTCACCCCTCCACTTT; cdr3_aa: CASSAYRIHSYNSPLHF
j_call: TRBJ2-7; clone_size: -; v_call: TRBV4-2; d_call: -; cdr3_nt: TGTGCCAGCAGCCGACTCGGGGATCATTCCCTCCTCTCCTACGAGCAGTACTTC; cdr3_aa: CASSRLGDHSLLSYEQYF
j_call: TRBJ2-7; clone_size: -; v_call: TRBV24-1; d_call: TRBD2; cdr3_nt: TGTGCCACCAGTGCTAGCGGGGGACAACCCTACGAGCAGTACTTC; cdr3_aa: CATSASGGQPYEQYF
j_call: TRBJ1-2; clone_size: -; v_call: TRBV4-1; d_call: TRBD1; cdr3_nt: TGCGCCAGCAGCCAAGTACCGGGACAGGGGGCAGCAGGCTACACCTTC; cdr3_aa: CASSQVPGQGAAGYTF
j_call: TRBJ2-5; clone_size: once; v_call: TRBV7-9; d_call: -; cdr3_nt: TGTGCCAGCAGCTTAGCGGGAGAGACCCAGTACTTC; cdr3_aa: CASSLAGETQYF